Listed here are 23 T cell receptor beta chains from one sample, sequenced in a study of blood T cell repertoires in COVID-19. Sequencing was performed with immunoSEQ multiplex PCR; in TCRdb, only in-frame clones are kept and a portion is missing. Of 170,000 or so clones in the sample, 85% to 90% were seen once. The sequencing sample was made of peripheral blood. The receptors here all came from a man in his forties or fifties with active or convalescent COVID-19.

The gene calls are TRBV6-4 and TRBJ2-6; TRBD1 might be the D (5 bases). The CDR3 runs to 14 residues. Germline V gene data show CDR1 as MRHNA and CDR2 as SNTAGT. With 6 bases removed from V and 1 base from J, the gap between germline ends came to 7 bases. CDR3 DNA: TGTGCCAGCAGCCAGGGTTCTGGGGCCAACGTCCTGACTTTC. Translating it yields CASSQGSGANVLTF.

The rearrangement joins TRBV7-9 to TRBJ1-1, with D possibly TRBD1 on 6 matching bases. Germline V gene lookup returns CDR1 SEHNR and CDR2 FQNEAQ (reference sequence). The V and J ends lost 2 bases and 10 bases respectively, with 20 bases between them. This CDR3 comprises 15 residues. In DNA, the CDR3 is TGTGCCAGCAGCTTAAACACCGGTGGGGGCTCAGCAGCTTTCTTT. Its protein is CASSLNTGGGSAAFF.

The rearrangement joins TRBV7-2 to TRBJ1-6; D not resolved. Germline values: CDR1 SGHTA, CDR2 FQGNSA. The CDR3 length is 16 residues. V shed 1 base and J shed 7 bases, with 14 bases lying between them. The CDR3 coding sequence is TGTGCCAGCAGCTTAGAGGTGACTTTCATAAATTCACCCCTCCACTTT. Amino acid sequence: CASSLEVTFINSPLHF.

This clone was counted once. The chain couples TRBV9 to TRBJ1-1; the match to TRBD1 covers 8 bases. This CDR3 spans 18 amino acids. The V segment lost 0 bases and the J segment 2 bases; nucleotides outside the gene matches: 12. In germline, CDR1 is SGDLS, CDR2 YYNGEE. The CDR3 loop is CASSVGFQGAETNTEAFF. The CDR3, as DNA: TGTGCCAGCAGCGTAGGATTTCAGGGGGCGGAAACTAACACTGAAGCTTTCTTT. Filled out from reference TRBV9 and TRBJ1-1, the complete variable domain reads DSGVTQTPKHLITATGQRVTLRCSPRSGDLSVYWYQQSLDQGLQFLIQYYNGEERAKGNILERFSAQQFPDLHSELNLSSLELGDSALYFCASSVGFQGAETNTEAFFGQGTRLTVV.

This clone was counted a single time. The chain recombines TRBV7-6 with TRBJ2-2, with 7 bases identical to TRBD1. CDR1 SGHVS and CDR2 FNYEAQ come from the germline V gene. V trimming: 5 bases; J trimming: 1 base; junction bases outside the gene matches: 16. The CDR3 is 19 residues long. The CDR3 region is CASSPRYRQGGVNTGELFF. The CDR3 nucleotides read TGTGCCAGCAGCCCTAGATACCGACAGGGCGGTGTGAACACCGGGGAGCTGTTTTTT.

This clone occurred once. The V call is TRBV6-2 or TRBV6-3, the J call TRBJ1-4; D not certain. V dropped 2 bases and J dropped 8 bases, with 12 bases sitting between them. This CDR3 comprises 14 residues. Germline values: CDR1 MNHEY, CDR2 SVGEGT. The CDR3 bases are TGTGCCAGCAGTTACGTCGGGGTCGGGGAAAAACTGTTTTTT. This encodes CASSYVGVGEKLFF.

This chain joins TRBV7-9 and TRBJ1-3; TRBD1 matches at 7 bases. V shed 9 bases and J 4 bases; nucleotides not matched to a gene: 18. Germline-derived CDR1 and CDR2 are SEHNR and FQNEAQ (reference sequence). This CDR3 has 17 residues. CDR3 residues: CASILALQGSSGNTIYF. CDR3 in DNA: TGTGCCAGTATCTTAGCTCTACAGGGGAGTTCCGGAAACACCATATATTTT.

V and J are TRBV27 and TRBJ1-3; D call uncertain. The germline V gene has CDR1 MNHEY and CDR2 SMNVEV (reference sequence). The CDR3 is 15 residues long. V lost 2 bases and J 4 bases, leaving 12 bases between the germline ends. In DNA, the CDR3 is TGTGCCAGCAGTTTAGGACCTCCGGGAGGAAACACCATATATTTT. Its translation: CASSLGPPGGNTIYF.

The rearrangement joins TRBV27 to TRBJ1-2; D perhaps matches TRBD1 (5 bases). Germline V gives CDR1 MNHEY, CDR2 SMNVEV (reference sequence). The V end was cut by 6 bases, the J end by 5 bases, with 13 bases between. This CDR3 comprises 13 residues. CDR3 residues: CASRATGKYGYTF. The DNA for the CDR3 is TGTGCCAGCAGAGCAACAGGAAAGTATGGCTACACCTTC.

The chain recombines TRBV6-5 with TRBJ1-6; no definite D call. Germline V gives CDR1 MNHEY, CDR2 SVGAGI. The ends were cut back, 5 bases at V and 2 bases at J, with 4 bases in the middle. The CDR3 length is 13 residues. CDR3 in amino acids: CASSLAYNSPLHF. CDR3 coding DNA: TGTGCCAGCAGTCTAGCCTATAATTCACCCCTCCACTTT.

In nucleotides, the CDR3 is TGCGCCAGCAGCTTGGGGGACAAATCTGGGGCCAACGTCCTGACTTTC. It is translated as CASSLGDKSGANVLTF. The chain couples TRBV5-1 to TRBJ2-6, with D maybe TRBD1 (6 bases). Germline-derived CDR1 and CDR2 are SGHRS and YFSETQ. V lost 0 bases to trimming and J lost 1 base, with 8 bases between them. CDR3 length: 16 amino acids.

The genes are TRBV10-3 and TRBJ2-7; 13 bases agree with TRBD2. The CDR3 contains 15 residues. Germline trimming cut 9 bases from V and 1 base from J; bases unmatched to any gene: 6. Germline loops: CDR1 ENHRY, CDR2 SYGVKD. The CDR3 DNA reads TGTGCCATGGGAGAGGGACTAGCGGGATCCTACGAGCAGTACTTC. This gives the protein CAMGEGLAGSYEQYF.

J is TRBJ2-5 and V is TRBV5-1; 11 positions match TRBD2. CDR1 is SGHRS, CDR2 YFSETQ, per germline. The V segment lost 4 bases and the J segment 3 bases; nucleotides outside the gene matches: 2. This CDR3 region has 14 residues. The CDR3 spells CASSTGLAEETQYF. In DNA form, the CDR3 reads TGCGCCAGCAGCACGGGACTAGCGGAAGAGACCCAGTACTTC.

This clone appeared a few times. The gene calls are TRBV4-3 and TRBJ1-2; 7 bases are shared with TRBD1. Unmatched junction bases numbered 6, after V lost 3 bases and J lost 2 bases. The CDR3 is 15 amino acids. CDR1 is LGHNA, CDR2 YSLEER, per germline. The CDR3 coding sequence is TGCGCCAGCAGCCATCCGGGACAGATAAACTATGGCTACACCTTC. This encodes CASSHPGQINYGYTF.

The chain has TRBV5-6 and TRBJ2-1; tentative D call: TRBD2 (7 bases). From germline, CDR1 is SGHDT and CDR2 YYEEEE. Trimming cost V 4 bases and J 3 bases, with 20 bases left between them. The CDR3 has 17 amino acids. The CDR3 region is CASSRGAGVGSYNEQFF. CDR3 nucleotide sequence: TGTGCCAGCAGCCGGGGGGCGGGAGTAGGGAGCTACAATGAGCAGTTCTTC.

The chain's CDR3 is CASSLPGPQPQHF. The DNA of the CDR3 is TGTGCCAGCAGTTTACCAGGGCCTCAGCCCCAGCATTTT. The chain links TRBV12-3 or TRBV12-4 to TRBJ1-5, with TRBD1 as a possible D gene (5 bases). V dropped 2 bases and J dropped 6 bases, with 8 bases sitting between them. The CDR3 runs 13 residues.

This clone was observed a few times. The chain is built from TRBV4-2 and TRBJ1-3; tentatively, D is TRBD1 (5 bases). The CDR3 runs 19 residues. Looked up from germline, CDR1 is LGHNA and CDR2 is YNFKEQ. Trimming cost V 0 bases and J 0 bases, with 18 bases left between them. The CDR3 is CASSQELWDSSSSGNTIYF. As DNA, the CDR3 is TGTGCCAGCAGCCAAGAGCTTTGGGACTCCTCAAGCTCTGGAAACACCATATATTTT.

The V and J genes are TRBV20-1 and TRBJ2-1; 8 bases map to TRBD2. This CDR3 region has 16 residues. The V gene's germline CDR1 is DFQATT and CDR2 SNEGSKA (reference sequence). J gave up 4 bases and V 3 bases, and 11 bases lay outside the gene matches. This CDR3 is CSASIYRGTRYNEQFF. CDR3 nucleotides: TGCAGTGCTAGTATTTACCGTGGGACTAGGTACAATGAGCAGTTCTTC.

The V gene is TRBV10-3, the J gene TRBJ1-1; D unresolved. Germline CDR1 is ENHRY and CDR2 is SYGVKD. V was cut by 6 bases and J by 0 bases, with 8 bases left in between. This CDR3 region has 13 residues. The CDR3 protein is CAISRDMNTEAFF. The CDR3 DNA reads TGTGCCATCAGCCGGGATATGAACACTGAAGCTTTCTTT.

The chain uses TRBV6-6 and TRBJ2-4; tentatively, D is TRBD2 (6 bases). With 5 bases removed from V and 5 bases from J, the gap between germline ends came to 13 bases. The CDR3 is 14 amino acids. The germline V gene encodes CDR1 MNHNY and CDR2 SVGAGI (reference sequence). Here the CDR3 reads CASSDGGGENIQYF. The DNA for the CDR3 is TGTGCCAGCAGTGACGGGGGAGGTGAAAACATTCAGTACTTC.

The chain is built from TRBV12-3 or TRBV12-4 and TRBJ1-6; no clear D. The CDR3 has 12 amino acids. Deletions cut 3 bases from V and 8 bases from J, with 5 bases between. The CDR3: CASSFSDSPLHF. The CDR3 bases are TGTGCCAGCAGTTTTTCGGATTCACCCCTCCACTTT.

The gene calls are TRBV5-4 and TRBJ1-1; 7 bases are shared with TRBD1. The CDR3 length is 16 residues. Per the germline V gene, CDR1 is SGHNT and CDR2 is YYREEE (reference sequence). V shed 0 bases and J 6 bases; nucleotides not matched to a gene: 11. In DNA, the CDR3 is TGTGCCAGCAGCTTGGGTCGTGGTGGCAGGGGGGCTGAAGCTTTCTTT. Protein sequence: CASSLGRGGRGAEAFF.

The chain employs TRBV9 and TRBJ2-7, with 7 positions matching TRBD2. The V and J ends lost 2 bases and 3 bases, in that order; junction bases with no gene match: 5. The CDR3 length is 14 residues. The germline gives CDR1 SGDLS, CDR2 YYNGEE. CDR3 bases: TGTGCCAGCAGCGTTGGCGGGAGAGGCTACGAGCAGTACTTC. This sequence encodes CASSVGGRGYEQYF. Filled out from reference TRBV9 and TRBJ2-7, the complete variable domain reads DSGVTQTPKHLITATGQRVTLRCSPRSGDLSVYWYQQSLDQGLQFLIQYYNGEERAKGNILERFSAQQFPDLHSELNLSSLELGDSALYFCASSVGGRGYEQYFGPGTRLTVT.